The next 17 T cell receptor beta chains were all read from a single sample in a study of response to subunit inactivated influenza vaccine. TCRdb called the RT-PCR reads again in MiXCR, with one record for every CDR3 protein. The sample lists a few hundred thousand distinct CDR3 sequences; just over 20% were seen once. The starting material was PBMCs from blood, obtained less than 22 months after vaccination. Receptors originate from a man aged 50-75 years who received an inactivated influenza vaccine.

CDR3 nucleotide sequence: TGTGCCAGCAGCCAAACCAGCGGGGACGGGTATGAGCAGTTCTTC. Its protein is CASSQTSGDGYEQFF. V and J are TRBV3-1 and TRBJ2-1, with TRBD2 matching 7 bases. Germline CDR1 is LGHDT and CDR2 is YNNKEL (reference sequence). The junction had 9 bases not matched to a gene; V was cut back by 2 bases and J by 8 bases. The CDR3 is 15 residues long.

The J gene is TRBJ1-1, the V gene TRBV6-2 or TRBV6-3, with 7 bases that match TRBD1. In germline, CDR1 is MNHEY, CDR2 SVGEGT. The CDR3 has 15 amino acids. The V segment lost 5 bases and the J segment 4 bases; nucleotides outside the gene matches: 10. The CDR3 nucleotides are TGTGCCAGCAGTCTGTTCCCAACAGGGGTCACTGAAGCTTTCTTT. It encodes CASSLFPTGVTEAFF.

V usage is TRBV29-1 and J usage is TRBJ1-2; unclear D gene. This CDR3 spans 14 amino acids. V lost 6 bases to trimming and J lost 8 bases, with 22 bases between them. The germline V gene has CDR1 SQVTM and CDR2 ANQGSEA. DNA of the CDR3: TGCAGCGTCACCAGGACCCGGCCGGAGTGGGGCTACACCTTC. Protein product: CSVTRTRPEWGYTF. The whole variable domain, remainder taken from reference TRBV29-1 and TRBJ1-2, is SAVISQKPSRDICQRGTSLTIQCQVDSQVTMMFWYRQQPGQSLTLIATANQGSEATYESGFVIDKFPISRPNLTFSTLTVSNMSPEDSSIYLCSVTRTRPEWGYTFGSGTRLTVV.

This clonotype was recorded at least ten times. This chain links TRBV29-1 with TRBJ1-2; D remains unclear. The CDR3 is 11 residues long. With 4 bases removed from V and 4 bases from J, the gap between germline ends came to 7 bases. Germline lookup yields CDR1 SQVTM and CDR2 ANQGSEA. CDR3: CSVGFPYGYTF. The CDR3 DNA is TGCAGCGTTGGATTTCCCTATGGCTACACCTTC.

The chain joins TRBV11-2 to TRBJ2-4; TRBD1 is a possible D gene (6 bases). The germline V gene has CDR1 SGHAT and CDR2 FQNNGV. CDR3 length: 18 residues. V was pared by 5 bases and J by 0 bases, with 20 bases between. The chain's CDR3 is CASSIAGTFDLAKNIQYF. The DNA of the CDR3 is TGTGCCAGCAGCATCGCCGGGACATTCGACCTAGCCAAAAACATTCAGTACTTC.

Comments on this clonotype: Compared with germline, one end of the junction differs, possibly owing to a read error. The V call is TRBV6-2 or TRBV6-3, the J call TRBJ1-1, with 8 bases lining up with TRBD1. The CDR3 is 14 amino acids. CDR1 MNHEY and CDR2 SVGEGT come from the germline V gene. CDR3 in DNA: TGTGCCAGCAGAAGACAGGGGTACAACACTGCAGCTTTCTTT. Translation: CASRRQGYNTAAFF.

This clonotype was counted at least ten times. The chain links TRBV19 to TRBJ1-5; D not resolved. Germline CDR1 is LNHDA and CDR2 is SQIVND (reference sequence). This CDR3 has 17 amino acids. V was clipped by 3 bases and J by 0 bases, with 15 bases between them. CDR3 sequence: CASSISQSVYSNQPQHF. The CDR3 bases are TGTGCCAGTAGTATCAGCCAGTCCGTTTATAGCAATCAGCCCCAGCATTTT. Complete variable domain (other parts from reference TRBV19 and TRBJ1-5): DGGITQSPKYLFRKEGQNVTLSCEQNLNHDAMYWYRQDPGQGLRLIYYSQIVNDFQKGDIAEGYSVSREKKESFPLTVTSAQKNPTAFYLCASSISQSVYSNQPQHFGDGTRLSIL.

This clonotype appeared a few times. The chain recombines TRBV12-3 or TRBV12-4 with TRBJ1-5; 7 bases align to TRBD1. The CDR3 is 15 residues long. Trimming took 8 bases from V and 7 from J; bases not matched to a gene: 14. In DNA, the CDR3 is TGTGCCAGCGGTAGGACAGGCGCCCTTAGCCAGCCCCAGCATTTT. Translated: CASGRTGALSQPQHF.

The CDR3 nucleotides read TGTGCCAGCAGCTCCCCTCCGGCTGAGCAGTTCTTC. It translates to CASSSPPAEQFF. The rearrangement links TRBV7-2 to TRBJ2-1; D ambiguous. The germline V and J ends were trimmed by 4 bases and 9 bases, with 10 bases remaining between them. The CDR3 length is 12 residues. Germline V gene lookup returns CDR1 SGHTA and CDR2 FQGNSA.

This clonotype was seen a few times. The gene calls are TRBV10-3 and TRBJ2-2; D is ambiguous. Germline V CDR1 and CDR2: ENHRY, SYGVKD. The V gene lost 7 bases and the J gene lost 1 base, with 7 bases spanning the gap. This CDR3 has 13 residues. In nucleotides, the CDR3 is TGTGCCATCACTAAGGGGAACACCGGGGAGCTGTTTTTT. It translates to CAITKGNTGELFF.

This chain joins TRBV11-2 and TRBJ2-7, with TRBD2 matching 8 bases. V shed 3 bases and J 2 bases; nucleotides not matched to a gene: 3. The CDR3 loop spans 14 amino acids. Germline values: CDR1 SGHAT, CDR2 FQNNGV. The CDR3 DNA follows: TGTGCCAGCAGCTTTAGCGGGACCCCCTACGAGCAGTACTTC. Its protein product is CASSFSGTPYEQYF. Full variable domain (missing parts from reference TRBV11-2 and TRBJ2-7): EAGVAQSPRYKIIEKRQSVAFWCNPISGHATLYWYQQILGQGPKLLIQFQNNGVVDDSQLPKDRFSAERLKGVDSTLKIQPAKLEDSAVYLCASSFSGTPYEQYFGPGTRLTVT.

This chain links TRBV12-3 or TRBV12-4 with TRBJ1-4; D gene uncertain. This CDR3 is 13 amino acids long. V lost 4 bases and J 7 bases, leaving 10 bases between the germline ends. The CDR3 sequence is CASSWMRSEKLFF. The DNA for the CDR3 is TGTGCCAGCAGTTGGATGAGGAGTGAAAAACTGTTTTTT.

V usage is TRBV15 and J usage is TRBJ2-5; tentatively, D is TRBD1 (5 bases). The V and J ends lost 5 bases and 5 bases respectively, with 18 bases between them. CDR3 length equals 15 residues. The V gene's germline CDR1 is LNHNV and CDR2 YYDKDF (reference sequence). The CDR3 reads CATSGSRVELETQYF. The CDR3 bases are TGTGCCACCAGCGGGTCCAGGGTAGAGTTGGAGACCCAGTACTTC.

The chain has TRBV24-1 and TRBJ2-5; 7 bases are shared with TRBD1. Germline V gene lookup returns CDR1 KGHDR and CDR2 SFDVKD. J lost 5 bases, V lost 9 bases, and 8 bases had no gene match. CDR3 length: 13 residues. The CDR3 spells CATGSGTDETQYF. The CDR3 coding sequence is TGTGCCACCGGATCTGGGACAGATGAGACCCAGTACTTC.

The chain joins TRBV27 to TRBJ1-2; D gene ambiguous. The CDR3 has 12 amino acids. The V end lost 4 bases, the J end lost 7 bases, and 10 bases lay between the germline ends. The germline CDR1 and CDR2 sequences are MNHEY and SMNVEV (reference sequence). CDR3 residues: CASSYKGLGYTF. The DNA of the CDR3 is TGTGCCAGCAGTTATAAAGGGCTTGGCTACACCTTC.

CDR3 nucleotides: TGCAGCGTTAAGGGGACAGGGGATGAAAAACTGTTTTTT. It encodes CSVKGTGDEKLFF. J is TRBJ1-4 and V is TRBV29-1; 10 bases are shared with TRBD1. Germline V lookup: CDR1 SQVTM, CDR2 ANQGSEA. This CDR3 contains 13 residues. V was pared by 5 bases and J by 6 bases, with 3 bases of the junction left unmatched.

This clonotype was found a few times. This rearrangement joins TRBV20-1 to TRBJ2-1, with 16 positions matching TRBD2. Looked up from germline, CDR1 is DFQATT and CDR2 is SNEGSKA (reference sequence). This CDR3 region has 18 residues. J was trimmed by 9 bases and V by 1 base; bases with no gene match: 12. The CDR3 sequence is CSARAAGLAGGTRGEQFF. CDR3 coding DNA: TGCAGTGCTAGAGCTGCGGGACTAGCGGGAGGGACCCGGGGTGAGCAGTTCTTC.